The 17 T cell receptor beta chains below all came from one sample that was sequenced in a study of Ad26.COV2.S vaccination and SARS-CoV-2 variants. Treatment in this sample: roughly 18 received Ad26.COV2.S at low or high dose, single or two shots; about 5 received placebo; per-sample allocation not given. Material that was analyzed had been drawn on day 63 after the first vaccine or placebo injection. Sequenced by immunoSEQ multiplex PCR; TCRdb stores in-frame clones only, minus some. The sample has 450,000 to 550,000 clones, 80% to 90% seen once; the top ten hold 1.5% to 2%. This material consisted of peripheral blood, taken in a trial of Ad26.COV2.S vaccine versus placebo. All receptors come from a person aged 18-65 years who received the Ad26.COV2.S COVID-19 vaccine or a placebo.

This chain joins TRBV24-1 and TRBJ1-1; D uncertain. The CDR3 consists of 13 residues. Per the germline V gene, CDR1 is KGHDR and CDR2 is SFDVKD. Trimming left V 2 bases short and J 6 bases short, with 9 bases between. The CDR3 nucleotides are TGTGCCACCAGTGATTCGAGAGGGCCTGAAGCTTTCTTT. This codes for CATSDSRGPEAFF.

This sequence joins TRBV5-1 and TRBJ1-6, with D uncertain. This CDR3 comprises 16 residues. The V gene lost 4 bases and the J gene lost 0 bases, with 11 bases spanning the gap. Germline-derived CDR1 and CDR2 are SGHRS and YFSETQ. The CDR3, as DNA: TGCGCCAGCAGCGAAGGGAGTAGCTCCTATAATTCACCCCTCCACTTT. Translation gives CASSEGSSSYNSPLHF.

CDR3 coding DNA: TGTGCCATCAGTGACCGAGGGAATGAGCAGTTCTTC. Amino acids: CAISDRGNEQFF. This chain joins TRBV10-3 and TRBJ2-1, with D possibly matching TRBD2 (5 bases). This CDR3 contains 12 residues. Germline values: CDR1 ENHRY, CDR2 SYGVKD. The V end lost 3 bases, the J end lost 7 bases, and 7 bases lay between the germline ends.

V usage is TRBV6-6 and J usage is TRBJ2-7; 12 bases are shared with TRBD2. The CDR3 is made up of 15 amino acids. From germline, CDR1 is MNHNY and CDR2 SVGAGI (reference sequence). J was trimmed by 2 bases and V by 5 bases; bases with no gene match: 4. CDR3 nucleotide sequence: TGTGCCAGCAGTCCGGGACTAGCGGGTGCCTACGAGCAGTACTTC. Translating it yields CASSPGLAGAYEQYF.

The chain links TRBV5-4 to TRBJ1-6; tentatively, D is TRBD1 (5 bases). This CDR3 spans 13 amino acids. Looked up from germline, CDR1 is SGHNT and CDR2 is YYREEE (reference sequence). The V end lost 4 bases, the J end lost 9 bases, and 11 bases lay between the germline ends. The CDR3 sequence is CASSPGPISPLHF. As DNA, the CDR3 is TGTGCCAGCAGCCCGGGACCGATTTCACCCCTCCACTTT. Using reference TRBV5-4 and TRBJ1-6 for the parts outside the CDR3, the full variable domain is ETGVTQSPTHLIKTRGQQVTLRCSSQSGHNTVSWYQQALGQGPQFIFQYYREEENGRGNFPPRFSGLQFPNYSSELNVNALELDDSALYLCASSPGPISPLHFGNGTRLTVT.

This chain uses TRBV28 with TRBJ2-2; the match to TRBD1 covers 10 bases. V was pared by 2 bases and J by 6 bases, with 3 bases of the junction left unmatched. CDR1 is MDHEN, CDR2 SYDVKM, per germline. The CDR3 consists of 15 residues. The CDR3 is CASSLTGQGSGELFF. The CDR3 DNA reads TGTGCCAGCAGTTTAACGGGACAGGGGTCCGGGGAGCTGTTTTTT. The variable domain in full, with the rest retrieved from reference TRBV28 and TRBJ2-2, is DVKVTQSSRYLVKRTGEKVFLECVQDMDHENMFWYRQDPGLGLRLIYFSYDVKMKEKGDIPEGYSVSREKKERFSLILESASTNQTSMYLCASSLTGQGSGELFFGEGSRLTVL.

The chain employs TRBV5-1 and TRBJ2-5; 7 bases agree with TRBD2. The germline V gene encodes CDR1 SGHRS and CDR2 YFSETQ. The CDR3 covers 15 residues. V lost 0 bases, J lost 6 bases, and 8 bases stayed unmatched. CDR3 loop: CASSLGEAGKKTQYF. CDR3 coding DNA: TGCGCCAGCAGCTTGGGCGAAGCGGGAAAGAAGACCCAGTACTTC.

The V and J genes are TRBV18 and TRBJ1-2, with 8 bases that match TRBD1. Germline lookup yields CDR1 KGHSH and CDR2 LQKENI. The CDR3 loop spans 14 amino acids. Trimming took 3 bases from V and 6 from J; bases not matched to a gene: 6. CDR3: CASSPFGQGDGYTF. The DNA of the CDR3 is TGTGCCAGCTCACCGTTCGGACAGGGTGATGGCTACACCTTC.

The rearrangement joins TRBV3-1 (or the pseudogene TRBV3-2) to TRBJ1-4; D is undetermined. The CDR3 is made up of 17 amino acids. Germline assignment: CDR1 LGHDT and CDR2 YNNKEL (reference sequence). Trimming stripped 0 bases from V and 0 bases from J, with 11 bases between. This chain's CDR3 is CASSQDTGTATNEKLFF. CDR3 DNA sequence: TGTGCCAGCAGCCAAGATACCGGTACGGCAACTAATGAAAAACTGTTTTTT.

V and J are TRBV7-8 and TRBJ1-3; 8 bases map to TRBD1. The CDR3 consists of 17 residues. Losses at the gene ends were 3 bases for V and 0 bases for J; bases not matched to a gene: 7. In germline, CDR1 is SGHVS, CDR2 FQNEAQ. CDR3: CASSFRQGRLSGNTIYF. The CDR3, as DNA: TGTGCCAGCAGCTTCCGACAGGGGCGCCTCTCTGGAAACACCATATATTTT.

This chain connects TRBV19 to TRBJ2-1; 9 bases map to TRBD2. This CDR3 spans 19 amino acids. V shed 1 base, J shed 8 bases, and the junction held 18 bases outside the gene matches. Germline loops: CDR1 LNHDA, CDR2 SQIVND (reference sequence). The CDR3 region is CASSIGSPLVSGRPDEQFF. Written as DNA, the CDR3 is TGTGCCAGTAGTATAGGCAGCCCCCTGGTGAGCGGGAGGCCGGATGAGCAGTTCTTC.

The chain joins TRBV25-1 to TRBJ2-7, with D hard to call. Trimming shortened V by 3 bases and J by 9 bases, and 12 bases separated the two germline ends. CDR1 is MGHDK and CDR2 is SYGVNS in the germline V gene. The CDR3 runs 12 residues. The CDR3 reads CASSEAYSVQYF. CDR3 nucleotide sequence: TGTGCCAGCAGTGAGGCTTACTCGGTGCAGTACTTC.

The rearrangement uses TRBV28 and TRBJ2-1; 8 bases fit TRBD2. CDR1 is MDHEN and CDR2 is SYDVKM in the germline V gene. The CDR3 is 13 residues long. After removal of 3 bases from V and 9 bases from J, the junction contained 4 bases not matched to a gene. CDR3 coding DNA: TGTGCCAGCAGTTTGGTAAGCGGGGGTGAGCAGTTCTTC. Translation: CASSLVSGGEQFF.

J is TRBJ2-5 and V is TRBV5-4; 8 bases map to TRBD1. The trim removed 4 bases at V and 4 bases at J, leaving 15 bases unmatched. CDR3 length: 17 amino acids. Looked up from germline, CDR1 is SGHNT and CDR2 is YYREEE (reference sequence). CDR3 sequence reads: CASSPANRGALIETQYF. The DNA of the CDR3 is TGTGCCAGCAGCCCGGCAAACAGGGGGGCCTTGATAGAGACCCAGTACTTC. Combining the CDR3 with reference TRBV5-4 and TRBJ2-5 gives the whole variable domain ETGVTQSPTHLIKTRGQQVTLRCSSQSGHNTVSWYQQALGQGPQFIFQYYREEENGRGNFPPRFSGLQFPNYSSELNVNALELDDSALYLCASSPANRGALIETQYFGPGTRLLVL.

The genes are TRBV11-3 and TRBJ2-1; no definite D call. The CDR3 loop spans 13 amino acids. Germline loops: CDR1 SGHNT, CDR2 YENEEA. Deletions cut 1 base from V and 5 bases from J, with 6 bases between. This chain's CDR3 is CASSLGPDNEQFF. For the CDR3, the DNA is TGTGCCAGCAGCTTAGGCCCAGACAATGAGCAGTTCTTC.

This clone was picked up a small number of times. The CDR3 region has the DNA TGTGCCAGCAGCGGAACAGCGGAAGCTTTCTTT. It translates to CASSGTAEAFF. The chain joins TRBV28 to TRBJ1-1; D is uncertain. Germline lookup yields CDR1 MDHEN and CDR2 SYDVKM. This CDR3 is 11 amino acids long. V was clipped by 6 bases and J by 8 bases, with 10 bases between them.

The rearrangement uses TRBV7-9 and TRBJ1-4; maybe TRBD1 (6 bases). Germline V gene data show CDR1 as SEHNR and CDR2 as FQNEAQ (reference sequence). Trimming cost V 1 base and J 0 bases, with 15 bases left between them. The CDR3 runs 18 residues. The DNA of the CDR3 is TGTGCCAGCAGCTTAGGGGCGCCAGGGGATGCAACTAATGAAAAACTGTTTTTT. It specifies CASSLGAPGDATNEKLFF.